These 18 T cell receptor beta chains came from one sample sequenced in a study of T cell responses to AZD1222 COVID-19 vaccine. Produced via immunoSEQ multiplex PCR; TCRdb's table is partial and in-frame only. The table records approximately 150,000 clones, 88% of them present only once. Sequencing was performed on peripheral blood, taken 28 days after the second dose of the MenACWY control vaccine. The source is an adult who received the MenACWY meningococcal vaccine as a control.

CDR3 DNA: TGTGCCAGCAGCCTCCAGTTGGACTATGGCTACACCTTC. Translation gives CASSLQLDYGYTF. The rearrangement uses TRBV14 and TRBJ1-2; no firm D call. V was cut by 4 bases and J by 3 bases, with 9 bases left in between. The CDR3 loop spans 13 amino acids. Germline V gene data show CDR1 as SGHDN and CDR2 as FVKESK.

The V and J genes are TRBV5-1 and TRBJ1-2; the D is unclear. The germline V and J ends were trimmed by 1 base and 3 bases, with 13 bases remaining between them. The CDR3 contains 15 residues. CDR1 and CDR2 (germline): SGHRS, YFSETQ. CDR3 sequence: CASSLSTEPHYGYTF. CDR3 bases: TGCGCCAGCAGCTTGTCCACAGAGCCTCACTATGGCTACACCTTC.

The chain uses TRBV5-4 and TRBJ2-1; D uncertain. The CDR3 extends over 15 amino acids. The V end was cut by 4 bases, the J end by 0 bases, with 11 bases between. Germline CDR1 and CDR2: SGHNT and YYREEE (reference sequence). CDR3 coding DNA: TGTGCCAGCAGCCCCGATATGAGCTCCTACAATGAGCAGTTCTTC. Amino acid sequence: CASSPDMSSYNEQFF.

The rearrangement uses TRBV5-1 and TRBJ2-3; 10 bases line up with TRBD2. CDR3 length equals 15 residues. V was pared by 5 bases and J by 5 bases, with 8 bases of the junction left unmatched. Germline-derived CDR1 and CDR2 are SGHRS and YFSETQ. CDR3 sequence reads: CASRSLAGGGDTQYF. The CDR3 DNA reads as TGCGCCAGCAGATCCTTAGCGGGGGGAGGAGATACGCAGTATTTT.

In this sample, this clone turned up once. This chain uses TRBV9 with TRBJ1-2; D call uncertain. The CDR3 spans 13 residues. CDR1 and CDR2 from the germline V gene are SGDLS and YYNGEE. V was shortened by 0 bases and J by 7 bases, with 10 bases between the two germline ends. DNA of the CDR3: TGTGCCAGCAGCGTAGGAAGCAGTCGTGGCTACACCTTC. Protein product: CASSVGSSRGYTF.

The V gene is TRBV14, the J gene TRBJ1-1; D is unclear. This CDR3 comprises 15 residues. CDR1 is SGHDN and CDR2 is FVKESK in the germline V gene. Trimming removed 4 bases at V and 0 bases at J, with 12 bases between. The CDR3 DNA reads TGTGCCAGCAGCCCGATGGGGAGCCTGAACACTGAAGCTTTCTTT. It specifies CASSPMGSLNTEAFF.

This clone has only one observation. The rearrangement uses TRBV5-1 and TRBJ1-1; possible D gene TRBD1, 6 bases. The CDR3 covers 16 residues. V lost 4 bases and J 5 bases, leaving 21 bases between the germline ends. Germline V gene lookup returns CDR1 SGHRS and CDR2 YFSETQ. The DNA for the CDR3 is TGCGCCAGCAGCCTGTTGGGGGACAACGGGTTGACTGAAGCTTTCTTT. Translating it yields CASSLLGDNGLTEAFF.

This chain uses TRBV15 with TRBJ1-2; tentative D call: TRBD1 (6 bases). This CDR3 has 15 amino acids. With 1 base removed from V and 4 bases from J, the gap between germline ends came to 13 bases. The germline V gene encodes CDR1 LNHNV and CDR2 YYDKDF (reference sequence). This CDR3 reads CATSRGRGGFYGYTF. DNA for the CDR3: TGTGCCACCAGCAGAGGGAGAGGGGGTTTCTATGGCTACACCTTC.

The chain combines TRBV18 with TRBJ1-2, with D possibly being TRBD1 (5 bases). The germline V gene has CDR1 KGHSH and CDR2 LQKENI. Trimming left V 2 bases short and J 4 bases short, with 8 bases between. The length of the CDR3 is 13 residues. Here the CDR3 DNA reads TGTGCCAGCTCACCAGAAGACAGCTATGGCTACACCTTC. Encoded protein: CASSPEDSYGYTF.

J is TRBJ1-1 and V is TRBV28; no clear D. The CDR3 runs 14 residues. The V gene lost 2 bases and the J gene lost 0 bases, with 7 bases spanning the gap. CDR1 is MDHEN and CDR2 is SYDVKM in the germline V gene. The DNA for the CDR3 is TGTGCCAGCAGTTTAGCCGGAATGAACACTGAAGCTTTCTTT. Its protein is CASSLAGMNTEAFF.

V and J are TRBV28 and TRBJ1-1; no clear D gene. The CDR3 runs to 14 residues. Trimming took 2 bases from V and 10 from J, leaving 17 bases between them. The V gene's germline CDR1 is MDHEN and CDR2 SYDVKM. This CDR3 is CASSLEEGGSRAFF. The CDR3 DNA is TGTGCCAGCAGTTTAGAGGAAGGAGGCTCAAGAGCTTTCTTT.

The rearrangement joins TRBV20-1 to TRBJ2-2; D is unresolved. Trimming stripped 3 bases from V and 4 bases from J, with 9 bases between. This CDR3 comprises 13 residues. Germline V gives CDR1 DFQATT, CDR2 SNEGSKA (reference sequence). The CDR3 spells CSASQASTGELFF. CDR3 coding DNA: TGCAGTGCTAGTCAAGCGTCCACCGGGGAGCTGTTTTTT.

The chain carries TRBV7-2 and TRBJ2-1; 8 positions agree with TRBD2. Trimming cost V 0 bases and J 4 bases; bases outside gene matches: 5. This CDR3 is built from 16 residues. Germline values: CDR1 SGHTA, CDR2 FQGNSA. The chain's CDR3 is CASSLASSGRYNEQFF. The CDR3 DNA sequence: TGTGCCAGCAGCTTAGCGTCTAGCGGGCGTTACAATGAGCAGTTCTTC.

The V gene is TRBV27, the J gene TRBJ1-5; 8 bases are shared with TRBD1. The length of the CDR3 is 13 residues. Germline values: CDR1 MNHEY, CDR2 SMNVEV (reference sequence). The V and J ends lost 5 bases and 7 bases, in that order; junction bases with no gene match: 4. This CDR3 reads CASSKTGGQPQHF. CDR3 sequence (DNA): TGTGCCAGCAGTAAAACAGGGGGGCAGCCCCAGCATTTT.

The rearrangement joins TRBV11-3 to TRBJ2-1; D perhaps matches TRBD1 (6 bases). CDR3 length: 16 amino acids. Trimming pared 4 bases from V and 6 bases from J, leaving 19 bases between. The germline CDR1 and CDR2 sequences are SGHNT and YENEEA. In DNA form, the CDR3 reads TGTGCCAGCAGCTCCCGGGGCCAGGGGATGTCCAATGAGCAGTTCTTC. Translating it yields CASSSRGQGMSNEQFF.

V gene TRBV30 combines with J gene TRBJ1-1, with 7 bases aligning to TRBD1. Unmatched junction bases numbered 5, after V lost 0 bases and J lost 7 bases. From germline, CDR1 is GTSNPN and CDR2 SVGIG (reference sequence). This CDR3 region has 13 residues. CDR3 bases: TGTGCCTGGAGTGTACCAGGGACAGTTGAAGCTTTCTTT. It specifies CAWSVPGTVEAFF.

The chain has TRBV5-6 and TRBJ1-2, with 7 bases matching TRBD1. Unmatched junction bases numbered 10, after V lost 3 bases and J lost 2 bases. The CDR3 sequence is 16 residues long. The V gene's germline CDR1 is SGHDT and CDR2 YYEEEE. The CDR3 region is CASSSKAGGENYGYTF. CDR3 sequence (DNA): TGTGCCAGCAGCTCAAAGGCAGGGGGTGAGAACTATGGCTACACCTTC.

CDR3 in DNA: TGCGCCAGCAGCTTGGTCTCGCCGGACACTGAAGCTTTCTTT. Translation: CASSLVSPDTEAFF. V and J are TRBV5-1 and TRBJ1-1; D not certain. This CDR3 comprises 14 residues. The V end was cut by 0 bases, the J end by 3 bases, with 9 bases between. CDR1 and CDR2 (germline): SGHRS, YFSETQ.